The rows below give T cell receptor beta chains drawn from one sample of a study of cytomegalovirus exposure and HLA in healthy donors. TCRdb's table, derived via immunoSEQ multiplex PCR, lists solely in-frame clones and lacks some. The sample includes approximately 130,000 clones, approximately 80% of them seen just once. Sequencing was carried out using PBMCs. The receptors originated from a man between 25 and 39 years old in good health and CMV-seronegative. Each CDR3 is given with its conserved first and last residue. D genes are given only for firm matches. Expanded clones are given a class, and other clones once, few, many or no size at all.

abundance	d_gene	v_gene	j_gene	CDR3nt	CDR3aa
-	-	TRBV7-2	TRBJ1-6	TGTGCCAGCAGCTTAAGACCCACGGGTAATTCACCCCTCCACTTT	CASSLRPTGNSPLHF
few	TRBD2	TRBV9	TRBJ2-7	TGTGCCAGCAGCCCGTCCGGGGGGGGAGAAGGCTACGAGCAGTACTTC	CASSPSGGGEGYEQYF
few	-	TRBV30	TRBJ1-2	TGTGCCTGGAGTTTGGGCTCTTATGGCTACACCTTC	CAWSLGSYGYTF
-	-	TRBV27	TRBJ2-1	TGTGCCAGCAGCACCCTCGTGGGCGATGAGCAGTTCTTC	CASSTLVGDEQFF
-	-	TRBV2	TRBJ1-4	TGTGCCAGCAGTTTTAAAACAACTAATGAAAAACTGTTTTTT	CASSFKTTNEKLFF
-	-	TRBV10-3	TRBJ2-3	TGTGCCATCACTGGACAGCCTCTAACGGATACGCAGTATTTT	CAITGQPLTDTQYF
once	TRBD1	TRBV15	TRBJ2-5	TGTGCCACCAGCCCGGGACAGAGAATTGAGACCCAGTACTTC	CATSPGQRIETQYF
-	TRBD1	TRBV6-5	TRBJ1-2	TGTGCCAGCAAAGCCGGGACAGGGTTCCGTGGCTACACCTTC	CASKAGTGFRGYTF
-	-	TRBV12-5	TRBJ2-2	TGTGCTAGTGCCTCGGACAGGAACACCGGGGAGCTGTTTTTT	CASASDRNTGELFF
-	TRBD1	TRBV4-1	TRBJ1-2	TGCGCCAGCAGCCAAGCCGGGACAGGGGTTAACTATGGCTACACCTTC	CASSQAGTGVNYGYTF
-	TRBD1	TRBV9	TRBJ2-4	TGTGCCAGCAGCGAGGGGACAGCTAACAGGAACATTCAGTACTTC	CASSEGTANRNIQYF
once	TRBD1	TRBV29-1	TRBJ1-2	TGCAGCGTTGAACCTCAGCTGGGACAGATTAACTATGGCTACACCTTC	CSVEPQLGQINYGYTF
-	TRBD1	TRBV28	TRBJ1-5	TGTGCCAGCAGTCCACACGGGGCAGGGGGCTCCAATCAGCCCCAGCATTTT	CASSPHGAGGSNQPQHF
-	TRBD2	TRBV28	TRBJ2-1	TGTGCCAGCAGTTCTCAGACTAGCTATTTGAAGAATGAGCAGTTCTTC	CASSSQTSYLKNEQFF
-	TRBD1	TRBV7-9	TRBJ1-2	TGTGCCAGCAGCTTAGTGGGACAGGGACGTGGTGGCTACACCTTC	CASSLVGQGRGGYTF
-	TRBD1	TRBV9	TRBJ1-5	TGTGCCAGCAGCGTTCGGGCAGGGGGGAGAGGGTTGAGCAATCAGCCCCAGCATTTT	CASSVRAGGRGLSNQPQHF
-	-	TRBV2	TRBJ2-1	TGTGCCAGCAGTATAGGGCTGGTTTCGGGAAAAGAGTTCTTC	CASSIGLVSGKEFF
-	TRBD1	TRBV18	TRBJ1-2	TGTGCCAGCTCACCATTAGGACAGGGGGCGAATAACTATGGCTACACCTTC	CASSPLGQGANNYGYTF
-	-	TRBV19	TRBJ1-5	TGTGCCAGTAGTATAGTCCAGCGGGGCAATCAGCCCCAGCATTTT	CASSIVQRGNQPQHF
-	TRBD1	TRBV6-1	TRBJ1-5	TGTGCCAGCACCCTAAGGGGGCCTCATCAGCCCCAGCATTTT	CASTLRGPHQPQHF
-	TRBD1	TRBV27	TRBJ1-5	TGTGCCAGCAGTTCCCTAAACCGGGACAGGGGTCGGGTTCAGCCCCAGCATTTT	CASSSLNRDRGRVQPQHF
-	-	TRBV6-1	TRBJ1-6	TGTGCCAGCAGTGCCCTCGACAGCTCCTATAATTCACCCCTCCACTTT	CASSALDSSYNSPLHF